The clone carrying this TCR beta chain is labeled as medium-sized (0.01 to 0.1%). The sample originates from a study of T cell repertoires in aging, cancer and after chemotherapy. Multiplex touch-down PCR with TRB-A/B primers amplified rearranged V-D-J TRB sequences. TCRdb fed the multiplex PCR reads into MiXCR, producing one record per CDR3 protein. The sample lists just under 2,500 distinct CDR3 sequences, around 25% occurring once. The CDR3 spans 13 residues. Germline CDR1 MNHEY, CDR2 SVGEGT. The J segment lost 6 bases and the V segment lost 7 bases, leaving 8 bases of the junction unmatched. Amplification of TCR beta used genomic DNA extracted from peripheral blood.

The sample was blood. This clonotype was obtained from a human donor in good health. V is TRBV6-2 or TRBV6-3 and J is TRBJ1-2, with TRBD1 matching over 7 bases. CDR3 coding DNA: TGTGCCAGCAATGACAGGGTGAATAATGGCTACACCTTC. Encoded protein: CASNDRVNNGYTF.